This T cell receptor (beta chain) originates from a study of blood T cell repertoires in COVID-19. Germline lookup yields CDR1 SQVTM and CDR2 ANQGSEA. The CDR3 is 14 residues long. Between the trimmed V and J ends, which lost 4 bases and 8 bases, there was a span of 20 bases. Sequencing was performed with immunoSEQ multiplex PCR; in TCRdb, only in-frame clones are kept and a portion is missing. This sample yields some 250,000 clones, of which 65% to 85% are seen a single time; around 6% belongs to the top ten. Input material: peripheral blood. This chain connects TRBV29-1 to TRBJ2-5; possible D gene TRBD2, 6 bases. This TCR was sampled from a man of 80 years or more with acute or convalescent COVID-19. The CDR3 DNA reads TGCAGCGTTGTCGGGGTCGGGGGAACGTATACCCAGTACTTC. This sequence encodes CSVVGVGGTYTQYF.